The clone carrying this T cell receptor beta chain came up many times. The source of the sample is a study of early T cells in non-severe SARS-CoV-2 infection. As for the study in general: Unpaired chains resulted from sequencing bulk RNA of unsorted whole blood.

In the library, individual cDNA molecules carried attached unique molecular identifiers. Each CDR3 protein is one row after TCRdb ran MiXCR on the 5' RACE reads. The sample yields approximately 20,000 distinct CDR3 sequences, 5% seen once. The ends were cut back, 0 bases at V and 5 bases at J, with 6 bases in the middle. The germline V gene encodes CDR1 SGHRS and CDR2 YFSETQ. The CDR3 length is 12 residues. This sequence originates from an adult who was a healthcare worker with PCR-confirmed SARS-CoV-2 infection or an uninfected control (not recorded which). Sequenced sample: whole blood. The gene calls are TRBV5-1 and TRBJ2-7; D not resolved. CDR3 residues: CASSLAGNEQYF. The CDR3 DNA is TGCGCCAGCAGCTTGGCCGGAAACGAGCAGTACTTC.